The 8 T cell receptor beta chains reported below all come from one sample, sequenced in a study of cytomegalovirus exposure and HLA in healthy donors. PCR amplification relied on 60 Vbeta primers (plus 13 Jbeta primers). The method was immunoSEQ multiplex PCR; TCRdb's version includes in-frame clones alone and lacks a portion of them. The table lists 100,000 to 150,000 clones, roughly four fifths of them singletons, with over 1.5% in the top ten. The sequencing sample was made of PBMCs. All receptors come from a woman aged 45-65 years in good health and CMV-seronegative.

CDR3 amino acids: CVGTWAWNEQFF. DNA for the CDR3: TGCGTCGGAACCTGGGCGTGGAATGAGCAGTTCTTC. The genes are TRBV29-1 and TRBJ2-1, with D uncertain. Germline CDR1 and CDR2: SQVTM and ANQGSEA. The CDR3 runs to 12 residues.

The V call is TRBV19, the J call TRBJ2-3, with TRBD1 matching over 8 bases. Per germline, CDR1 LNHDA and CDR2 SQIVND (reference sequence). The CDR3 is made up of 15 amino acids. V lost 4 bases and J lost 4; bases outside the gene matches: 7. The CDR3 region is CASSREARGPDTQYF. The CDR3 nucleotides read TGTGCCAGTAGTAGGGAGGCCAGGGGGCCAGATACGCAGTATTTT.

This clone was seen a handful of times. The CDR3 here is CASVFGQGTHYGYTF. CDR3 in DNA: TGTGCCAGCGTATTCGGACAGGGAACCCACTATGGCTACACCTTC. V usage is TRBV28 and J usage is TRBJ1-2; 8 bases align to TRBD1. Germline assignment: CDR1 MDHEN and CDR2 SYDVKM. The CDR3 runs 15 residues. Trimming took 8 bases from V and 3 from J; bases not matched to a gene: 11.

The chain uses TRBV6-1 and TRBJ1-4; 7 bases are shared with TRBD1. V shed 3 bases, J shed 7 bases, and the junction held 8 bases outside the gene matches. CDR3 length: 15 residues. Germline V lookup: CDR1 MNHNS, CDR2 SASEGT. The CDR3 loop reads CASSETQGFGEKLFF. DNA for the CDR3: TGTGCCAGCAGTGAGACACAGGGGTTCGGTGAAAAACTGTTTTTT.

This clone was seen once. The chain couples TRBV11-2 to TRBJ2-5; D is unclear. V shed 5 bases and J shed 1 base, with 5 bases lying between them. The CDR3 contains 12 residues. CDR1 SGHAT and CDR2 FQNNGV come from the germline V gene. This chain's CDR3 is CASSPVQETQYF. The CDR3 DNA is TGTGCCAGCAGCCCGGTCCAAGAGACCCAGTACTTC.

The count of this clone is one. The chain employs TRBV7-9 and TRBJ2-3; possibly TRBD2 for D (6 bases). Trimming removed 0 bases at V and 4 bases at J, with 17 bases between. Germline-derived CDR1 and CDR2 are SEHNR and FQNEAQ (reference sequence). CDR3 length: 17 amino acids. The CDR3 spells CASSLAGTGGIADTQYF. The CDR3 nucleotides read TGTGCCAGCAGCTTAGCCGGGACTGGGGGAATAGCAGATACGCAGTATTTT.

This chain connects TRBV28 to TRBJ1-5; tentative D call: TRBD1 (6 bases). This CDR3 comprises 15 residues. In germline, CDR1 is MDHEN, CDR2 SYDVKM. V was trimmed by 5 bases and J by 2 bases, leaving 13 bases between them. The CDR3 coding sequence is TGTGCCAGCAGTATCACAGGGATGCGCAATCAGCCCCAGCATTTT. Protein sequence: CASSITGMRNQPQHF.

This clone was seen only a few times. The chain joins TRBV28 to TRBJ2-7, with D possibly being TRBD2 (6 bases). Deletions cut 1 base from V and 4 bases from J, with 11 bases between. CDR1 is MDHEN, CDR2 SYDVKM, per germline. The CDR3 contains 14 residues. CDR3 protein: CASSLSGSGYEQYF. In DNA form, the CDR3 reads TGTGCCAGCAGTTTATCCGGGAGCGGGTACGAGCAGTACTTC.